This T cell receptor (beta chain) was documented in a study of CD8+CD57+ T cells in acquired aplastic anemia. General observations from the study: About 28 sequences, all CD8+ CDR3, were shared between patients and controls.

This CDR3 has 15 amino acids. V shed 3 bases and J shed 0 bases, with 9 bases lying between them. Per germline, CDR1 LNHDA and CDR2 SQIVND (reference sequence). TCR beta VDJ and CDR3 profiling used genomic DNA as template. TCRdb used MiXCR to reprocess the reads, holding one entry per CDR3 protein. The table lists 220,000 or so distinct CDR3 sequences, around three fifths of them singletons, with roughly 50% in the top ten. It was patients with CD8+CD57+ cell expansion by flow cytometry who were chosen for sequencing. Comment on this clonotype: Antigen unknown.

The chain uses TRBV19 and TRBJ1-5; no reliable D call. The sequence came from a human donor with aplastic anemia. The sample comprised sorted CD4+, CD8+, or CD8+CD57+ T cells (not recorded which) from PBMCs. The chain's CDR3 is CASSISSNSNQPQHF. CDR3 coding DNA: TGTGCCAGTAGTATTTCCAGCAATAGCAATCAGCCCCAGCATTTT.